The 17 T cell receptor beta chains given below trace back to one sample, sequenced in a study of CD8+ T cells in alopecia areata. Sample treatment: oral pan-JAK inhibitor, 5-10 mg twice daily. RNA was isolated and reverse transcribed to cDNA, the sequencing template. The repertoire was sequenced with immunoSEQ multiplex PCR; TCRdb's copy has only in-frame clones and lacks some. The table has around 160,000 clones, less than 70% seen once. This specimen was CD4+ T cells sorted from blood, taken at week 24, from a patient treated with tofacitinib. The receptors were sampled from a human donor with alopecia areata.

The CDR3 spells CASSDSYNQPQHF. The DNA of the CDR3 is TGTGCCAGCAGTGACAGTTACAATCAGCCCCAGCATTTT. The J gene is TRBJ1-5, the V gene TRBV6-5, with D possibly being TRBD1 (5 bases). Germline V gives CDR1 MNHEY, CDR2 SVGAGI. V lost 5 bases and J 3 bases, leaving 8 bases between the germline ends. CDR3 length: 13 residues.

In this sample, this clone turned up a few times. The V and J genes are TRBV6-5 and TRBJ1-3; the D gene is possibly TRBD1 (6 bases). Germline V lookup: CDR1 MNHEY, CDR2 SVGAGI. The CDR3 runs 13 residues. V shed 9 bases and J shed 2 bases, with 11 bases lying between them. The CDR3 spells CASRGGAGNTIYF. In nucleotides, the CDR3 is TGTGCCAGTAGAGGGGGGGCTGGAAACACCATATATTTT.

This clone was seen a handful of times. The J gene is TRBJ1-2, the V gene TRBV27; no clear D gene. The CDR3 contains 15 residues. CDR1 and CDR2 from the germline V gene are MNHEY and SMNVEV (reference sequence). V was cut by 6 bases and J by 4 bases, with 18 bases left in between. The CDR3 DNA reads TGTGCCAGCAGACCCTCGGGCGGTTCGTCCTATGGCTACACCTTC. Its translation is CASRPSGGSSYGYTF.

The chain combines TRBV5-6 with TRBJ1-5, with D possibly being TRBD1 (5 bases). The ends were cut back, 2 bases at V and 9 bases at J, with 12 bases in the middle. CDR3 length: 13 amino acids. The germline CDR1 and CDR2 sequences are SGHDT and YYEEEE. CDR3 in amino acids: CASSLSFGGPQHF. The CDR3 bases are TGTGCCAGCAGCTTAAGCTTTGGGGGGCCCCAGCATTTT.

This clone was detected many times. Additional DNA sequences in this sample encode the identical CDR3. The J gene is TRBJ2-7, the V gene TRBV30; D is uncertain. V shed 0 bases and J shed 6 bases, with 15 bases lying between them. This CDR3 region has 14 residues. Looked up from germline, CDR1 is GTSNPN and CDR2 is SVGIG (reference sequence). The CDR3 loop is CAWSVLDGSREQYF. CDR3 nucleotide sequence: TGTGCCTGGAGTGTACTCGACGGGTCTCGCGAGCAGTACTTC.

The chain joins TRBV2 to TRBJ1-2; D is undetermined. CDR3 length: 13 residues. The V gene lost 1 base and the J gene lost 4 bases, with 7 bases spanning the gap. Germline-derived CDR1 and CDR2 are SNHLY and FYNNEI. As DNA, the CDR3 is TGTGCCAGCAGTGAAGGGGAAGGCTATGGCTACACCTTC. Protein: CASSEGEGYGYTF. Complete variable domain (other parts from reference TRBV2 and TRBJ1-2): EPEVTQTPSHQVTQMGQEVILRCVPISNHLYFYWYRQILGQKVEFLVSFYNNEISEKSEIFDDQFSVERPDGSNFTLKIRSTKLEDSAMYFCASSEGEGYGYTFGSGTRLTVV.

The gene calls are TRBV29-1 and TRBJ2-7; 8 positions match TRBD2. V lost 3 bases to trimming and J lost 7 bases; unmatched junction nucleotides: 8. Germline CDR1 SQVTM, CDR2 ANQGSEA. The CDR3 covers 13 residues. CDR3 loop: CSVEGRGGGEQYF. For the CDR3, the DNA is TGCAGCGTTGAGGGCCGGGGGGGCGGAGAGCAGTACTTC.

Concerning this clone itself: Other DNA sequences in this sample translate to the same CDR3. The rearrangement links TRBV29-1 to TRBJ1-1; D remains ambiguous. CDR1 and CDR2 from the germline V gene are SQVTM and ANQGSEA. V shed 2 bases and J shed 1 base, with 8 bases lying between them. The CDR3 extends over 13 amino acids. CDR3 nucleotides: TGCAGCGTTGAACGCAGACAGAACACTGAAGCTTTCTTT. Translation: CSVERRQNTEAFF.

The CDR3 DNA reads as TGTGCCAGCAGCTTGAGAGAAACACTTGCGACGCAGTATTTT. Translating gives CASSLRETLATQYF. The chain is built from TRBV5-7 and TRBJ2-3; D gene uncertain. TRBV5-7 is an ORF, with its function uncertain. V was clipped by 1 base and J by 9 bases, with 15 bases between them. The CDR3 sequence is 14 residues long.

This clone turned up a few times. This chain joins TRBV10-3 and TRBJ2-7; TRBD2 might be the D (5 bases). The V gene lost 2 bases and the J gene lost 6 bases, with 11 bases spanning the gap. The CDR3 runs to 13 residues. Germline lookup yields CDR1 ENHRY and CDR2 SYGVKD. DNA of the CDR3: TGTGCCATCAGTGAGGAGGGTAGAAGCGAGCAGTACTTC. Amino acids: CAISEEGRSEQYF.

The sample holds one count of this clone. This chain uses TRBV5-1 with TRBJ1-6; unclear D gene. The CDR3 runs 14 residues. In germline, CDR1 is SGHRS, CDR2 YFSETQ. The germline V and J ends were trimmed by 0 bases and 8 bases, with 9 bases remaining between them. CDR3 in DNA: TGCGCCAGCAGCTTGGAACAGTTCTATTCACCCCTCCACTTT. This codes for CASSLEQFYSPLHF.

DNA of the CDR3: TGTGCCAGCAGTTTATTTTATCCGGGACAGGGCTACGAGCAGTACTTC. It encodes CASSLFYPGQGYEQYF. The chain uses TRBV27 and TRBJ2-7; 9 positions agree with TRBD1. J was trimmed by 3 bases and V by 1 base; bases with no gene match: 7. Germline values: CDR1 MNHEY, CDR2 SMNVEV (reference sequence). The CDR3 has 16 residues.

This clone was counted a single time. The rearrangement links TRBV18 to TRBJ1-1, with 9 nucleotides matching TRBD1. CDR1 KGHSH and CDR2 LQKENI come from the germline V gene. After removal of 2 bases from V and 6 bases from J, the junction contained 7 bases not matched to a gene. The CDR3 has 15 residues. CDR3 DNA: TGTGCCAGCTCACCAAGGGACAGGGAGCACGCTGAAGCTTTCTTT. This translates into CASSPRDREHAEAFF.

The CDR3 region has the DNA TGTGCCAGCAGCCGACTAGCGGGGGCAGAGACCCAGTACTTC. Residues: CASSRLAGAETQYF. The chain carries TRBV7-9 and TRBJ2-5; 12 bases align to TRBD2. From germline, CDR1 is SEHNR and CDR2 FQNEAQ (reference sequence). V gave up 5 bases and J gave up 4 bases; unmatched junction bases: 2. The CDR3 consists of 14 residues.

V gene TRBV7-2 combines with J gene TRBJ1-6; D perhaps matches TRBD1 (5 bases). The CDR3 contains 15 residues. Trimming removed 1 base at V and 8 bases at J, with 12 bases between. Germline loops: CDR1 SGHTA, CDR2 FQGNSA. CDR3 in DNA: TGTGCCAGCAGCTTAGTAGAAGGGGAACATTCACCCCTCCACTTT. Encoded protein: CASSLVEGEHSPLHF.

The chain uses TRBV29-1 and TRBJ2-3; no reliable D call. Looked up from germline, CDR1 is SQVTM and CDR2 is ANQGSEA. The CDR3 extends over 12 amino acids. V was clipped by 3 bases and J by 4 bases, with 8 bases between them. The CDR3 coding sequence is TGCAGCGTTGACTATACCCCAGATACGCAGTATTTT. It yields the protein CSVDYTPDTQYF.

The chain joins TRBV11-3 to TRBJ1-1; TRBD1 is a possible D gene (6 bases). Germline V gives CDR1 SGHNT, CDR2 YENEEA. V was trimmed by 3 bases and J by 4 bases, leaving 12 bases between them. There are 14 residues in the CDR3. As DNA, the CDR3 is TGTGCCAGCAGCTTCGCCGACAGGAGCACTGAAGCTTTCTTT. Its protein is CASSFADRSTEAFF. The whole variable domain, filled in from reference TRBV11-3 and TRBJ1-1, reads EAGVVQSPRYKIIEKKQPVAFWCNPISGHNTLYWYLQNLGQGPELLIRYENEEAVDDSQLPKDRFSAERLKGVDSTLKIQPAELGDSAVYLCASSFADRSTEAFFGQGTRLTVV.